The 11 T cell receptor beta chains in this list originate from one sample, sequenced in a study of a mutant IDH1 vaccine in newly diagnosed glioma. Measured with immunoSEQ multiplex PCR; TCRdb has only the in-frame clones, and not every one. The sample holds about 16,000 clones, around 95% seen once. As for time point: baseline, week 1 (first vaccination visit). The treatment here: pre-vaccination baseline after standard-of-care therapy. Sequences were derived from peripheral blood mononuclear cells (PBMCs), sampled from a glioma patient treated with radiotherapy, temozolomide or both. The receptors were gathered from a woman aged 18-29 years with glioma. Some clones in this sample may be carry-over from other donors' samples.

The CDR3 is CASSIVYSGGNQPQHF. In nucleotides, the CDR3 is TGTGCCAGTAGTATAGTTTACAGCGGGGGGAATCAGCCCCAGCATTTT. The V call is TRBV19, the J call TRBJ1-5; a possible D gene is TRBD1 (5 bases). This CDR3 is 16 amino acids long. The V and J ends lost 1 base and 4 bases respectively, with 14 bases between them. Germline CDR1 reads LNHDA; CDR2 reads SQIVND (reference sequence).

The chain employs TRBV27 and TRBJ2-3; TRBD2 matches at 11 bases. This CDR3 contains 16 residues. V lost 5 bases to trimming and J lost 0 bases; unmatched junction nucleotides: 4. Germline V lookup: CDR1 MNHEY, CDR2 SMNVEV (reference sequence). For the CDR3, the DNA is TGTGCCAGCAGTCTCGGGACTAGCGGCAGCACAGATACGCAGTATTTT. The encoded protein is CASSLGTSGSTDTQYF.

As DNA, the CDR3 is TGTGCCAGCAGTGATGACGCATATGGCTACACCTTC. It translates to CASSDDAYGYTF. The chain has TRBV6-1 and TRBJ1-2, with D unresolved. This CDR3 has 12 amino acids. V lost 3 bases and J lost 5, with 7 bases in between. Germline V CDR1 and CDR2: MNHNS, SASEGT.

The chain carries TRBV7-9 and TRBJ1-2; TRBD1 agrees at 10 bases. Germline CDR1 and CDR2: SEHNR and FQNEAQ (reference sequence). CDR3 length: 15 residues. With 3 bases clipped from V and 6 bases from J, the junction kept 7 bases outside the gene matches. As DNA, the CDR3 is TGTGCCAGCAGCTTCGGGACAGGGGACTTCCATGGCTACACCTTC. It codes for CASSFGTGDFHGYTF.

The chain recombines TRBV5-4 with TRBJ2-1; D unresolved. Per germline, CDR1 SGHNT and CDR2 YYREEE (reference sequence). Trimming took off 0 bases at V and 3 bases at J, with 10 bases between the two ends. The CDR3 has 15 residues. The CDR3 nucleotides read TGTGCCAGCAGCTTGGGGGCAGAAAGCTACAATGAGCAGTTCTTC. It encodes CASSLGAESYNEQFF.

This clone was counted a single time. The V gene is TRBV6-5, the J gene TRBJ1-5, with D maybe TRBD1 (6 bases). Germline CDR1 and CDR2: MNHEY and SVGAGI. The CDR3 has 15 residues. The V end was cut by 6 bases, the J end by 6 bases, with 18 bases between. The CDR3 DNA sequence: TGTGCCAGCAGCTCGACAGGTCCGCGGAGTCAGCCCCAGCATTTT. Translation gives CASSSTGPRSQPQHF.

The J gene is TRBJ2-7, the V gene TRBV5-1; D unresolved. This CDR3 contains 13 residues. The germline gives CDR1 SGHRS, CDR2 YFSETQ. The ends were cut back, 0 bases at V and 2 bases at J, with 6 bases in the middle. CDR3 nucleotides: TGCGCCAGCAGCTTGGCCCCAGCCTACGAGCAGTACTTC. Translated, it gives CASSLAPAYEQYF.

V is TRBV7-2 and J is TRBJ2-7; no firm D call. V lost 5 bases to trimming and J lost 3 bases, with 14 bases between them. CDR3 length equals 14 residues. Looked up from germline, CDR1 is SGHTA and CDR2 is FQGNSA. CDR3 amino acids: CASSGPKPLYEQYF. As DNA, the CDR3 is TGTGCCAGCAGCGGCCCCAAGCCCCTCTACGAGCAGTACTTC.

The chain links TRBV9 to TRBJ1-3; D is undetermined. Germline assignment: CDR1 SGDLS and CDR2 YYNGEE. Between the trimmed V and J ends, which lost 0 bases and 0 bases, there was a span of 10 bases. This CDR3 is built from 16 residues. CDR3 sequence reads: CASSVGGIDSGNTIYF. The CDR3 coding sequence is TGTGCCAGCAGCGTAGGCGGGATTGACTCTGGAAACACCATATATTTT.

The J gene is TRBJ1-3, the V gene TRBV7-9; D is uncertain. V shed 11 bases and J shed 0 bases, with 11 bases lying between them. This CDR3 region has 13 residues. Germline V gene lookup returns CDR1 SEHNR and CDR2 FQNEAQ (reference sequence). The CDR3 loop is CAGSASSGNTIYF. The CDR3, as DNA: TGTGCCGGTTCTGCTAGCTCTGGAAACACCATATATTTT.

J is TRBJ2-1 and V is TRBV4-2; 10 bases fit TRBD1. V gave up 1 base and J gave up 6 bases; unmatched junction bases: 6. CDR1 and CDR2 (germline): LGHNA, YNFKEQ. CDR3 length: 16 residues. CDR3 sequence: CASSQGAGTGVNEQFF. The CDR3 coding sequence is TGTGCCAGCAGCCAAGGGGCCGGGACAGGGGTCAATGAGCAGTTCTTC.